Listed below are T cell receptor beta chains from one sample, sequenced in a study of blood T cell repertoires in COVID-19. Method: immunoSEQ multiplex PCR; TCRdb's copy keeps in-frame clones and lacks some. This table holds fewer than 200,000 clones, around 86% found once. The sequenced sample was peripheral blood. Receptors were obtained from a woman aged 80 or over with COVID-19, enrolled during active disease. CDR3s include the opening cysteine and the closing phenylalanine or tryptophan. A D gene is named only where the DNA matches it firmly. For some rows the clone size is stated as once, few or many, or as a class when expanded; others skip it.

d_gene	v_gene	abundance	j_gene	CDR3nt	CDR3aa
NA	TRBV6-5	few	TRBJ2-5	TGTGCCAGCAGTTACCGGCGGGAAGAGACCCAGTACTTC	CASSYRREETQYF
NA	TRBV10-3	once	TRBJ1-3	TGTGCCACCGTGGGCCTCTCTGGAAACACCATATATTTT	CATVGLSGNTIYF
NA	TRBV7-2	NA	TRBJ2-7	TGTGCCAGCAGCTTAGATCGTATGGGCTTTTACTACGAGCAGTACTTC	CASSLDRMGFYYEQYF
TRBD1	TRBV24-1	few	TRBJ1-1	TGTGCCACCCAGGGGGCTTACACTGAAGCTTTCTTT	CATQGAYTEAFF
NA	TRBV5-6	NA	TRBJ2-7	TGTGCCAGCAGCTTGGCCCTGTCGCAGGGAATAGCATACGAGCAGTACTTC	CASSLALSQGIAYEQYF
NA	TRBV12-5	NA	TRBJ2-1	TGTGCTAGTGGTTTGGTACAGGCTATCCCAAAAAACTACAATGAGCAGTTCTTC	CASGLVQAIPKNYNEQFF
TRBD1	TRBV27	once	TRBJ2-1	TGTGCCAGCAGTTTCTTAGGGGGACAGGGGGCTTATGAGCAGTTCTTC	CASSFLGGQGAYEQFF
TRBD2	TRBV29-1	few	TRBJ2-3	TGCAGCGTTGAAGGGGTACGACTAGCGGGAGATACGCAGTATTTT	CSVEGVRLAGDTQYF
TRBD2	TRBV7-9	NA	TRBJ2-3	TGTGCCAGCAGCCATCGACTAGCCGCAGATACGCAGTATTTT	CASSHRLAADTQYF
TRBD1	TRBV7-2	NA	TRBJ1-3	TGTGCCAGCAGCTTAGTGACAGGGAGTGGAAACACCATATATTTT	CASSLVTGSGNTIYF
NA	TRBV27	NA	TRBJ2-7	TGTGCCAGCAGTCGACAGGAACGTGGCGAGCAGTACTTC	CASSRQERGEQYF
TRBD2	TRBV5-1	NA	TRBJ2-1	TGCGCCAGCAGCTTCGGACTAGCGGGAGGCAATGAGCAGTTCTTC	CASSFGLAGGNEQFF
NA	TRBV15	once	TRBJ2-1	TGTGCCACCAGCAGAGAACGGGGTGCCTACAATGAGCAGTTCTTC	CATSRERGAYNEQFF
TRBD1	TRBV18	few	TRBJ2-7	TGTGCCAGCTCACCACGACAGGGGGACTACGAGCAGTACTTC	CASSPRQGDYEQYF
NA	TRBV6-1	NA	TRBJ2-3	TGTGCCAGCAGTGAAGCCCCAGGCACAGATACGCAGTATTTT	CASSEAPGTDTQYF
TRBD1	TRBV4-3	NA	TRBJ2-1	TGCGCCAGCAGCCAAGGGGGACAGGGGTACAATGAGCAGTTCTTC	CASSQGGQGYNEQFF
TRBD1	TRBV15	NA	TRBJ1-5	TGTGCCACCAGTATACAGGGGGCGGGTGGCAATCAGCCCCAGCATTTT	CATSIQGAGGNQPQHF
TRBD2	TRBV19	NA	TRBJ2-2	TGTGCCAGTAGTCATCCGGGACTAGCGGGAGCTACGAACACCGGGGAGCTGTTTTTT	CASSHPGLAGATNTGELFF